Shown below are 2 T cell receptor beta chains from a single sample sequenced in a study of cytomegalovirus exposure and HLA in healthy donors. The study ran its PCR with 60 Vbeta and 13 Jbeta primers. Method: immunoSEQ multiplex PCR; TCRdb's copy keeps in-frame clones and lacks some. The repertoire holds 140,000 to 150,000 clones, with roughly 87% as singletons. The sample consisted of PBMCs. The receptors come from a woman between 40 and 55 years old in good health and CMV-seronegative.

This clone was recorded only once. J is TRBJ2-7 and V is TRBV2, with D perhaps matching TRBD1 (5 bases). V gave up 5 bases and J gave up 3 bases, with 14 bases separating them. CDR1 is SNHLY and CDR2 is FYNNEI in the germline V gene. CDR3 size: 14 residues. The CDR3 spells CASSMAGKSYEQYF. The CDR3, as DNA: TGTGCCAGCAGTATGGCAGGGAAGAGCTACGAGCAGTACTTC.

The chain recombines TRBV1 with TRBJ2-3; TRBD2 reflects the table's D call only, with no check against the DNA. TRBV1 is a documented pseudogene. The CDR3 is 19 amino acids. CDR3 in DNA: TGCACCAGCAGCCAAGGGCGACTAGCGGGAGGGCATGGCACAGATACGCAGTATTTT. Residues: CTSSQGRLAGGHGTDTQYF.